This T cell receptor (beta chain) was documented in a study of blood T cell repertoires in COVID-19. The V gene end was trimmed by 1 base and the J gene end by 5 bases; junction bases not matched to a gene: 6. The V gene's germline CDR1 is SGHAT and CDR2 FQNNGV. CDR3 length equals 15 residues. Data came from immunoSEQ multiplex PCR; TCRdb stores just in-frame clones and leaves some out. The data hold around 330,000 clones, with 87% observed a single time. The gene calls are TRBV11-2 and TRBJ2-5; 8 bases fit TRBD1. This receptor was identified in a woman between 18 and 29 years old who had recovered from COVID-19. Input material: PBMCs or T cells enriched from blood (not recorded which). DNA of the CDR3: TGTGCCAGCAGCTTAGTCAGGGGGCTCAGGGAGACCCAGTACTTC. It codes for CASSLVRGLRETQYF.